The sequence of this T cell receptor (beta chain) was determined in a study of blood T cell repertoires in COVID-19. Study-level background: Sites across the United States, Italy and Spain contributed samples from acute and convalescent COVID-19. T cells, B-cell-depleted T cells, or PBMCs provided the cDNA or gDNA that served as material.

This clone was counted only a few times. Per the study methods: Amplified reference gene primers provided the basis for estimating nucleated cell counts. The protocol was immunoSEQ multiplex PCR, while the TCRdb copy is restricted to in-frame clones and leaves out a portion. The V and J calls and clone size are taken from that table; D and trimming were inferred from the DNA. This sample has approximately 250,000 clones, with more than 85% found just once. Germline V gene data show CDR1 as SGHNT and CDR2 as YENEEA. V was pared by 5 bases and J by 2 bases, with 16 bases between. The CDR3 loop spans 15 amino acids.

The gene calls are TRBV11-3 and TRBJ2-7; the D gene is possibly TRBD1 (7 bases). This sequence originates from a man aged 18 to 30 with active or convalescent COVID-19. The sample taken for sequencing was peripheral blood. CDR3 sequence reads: CASSPRRGRAYEQYF. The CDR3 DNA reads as TGTGCCAGCAGCCCCCGGAGGGGGCGGGCCTACGAGCAGTACTTC. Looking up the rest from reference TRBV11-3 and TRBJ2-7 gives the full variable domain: EAGVVQSPRYKIIEKKQPVAFWCNPISGHNTLYWYLQNLGQGPELLIRYENEEAVDDSQLPKDRFSAERLKGVDSTLKIQPAELGDSAVYLCASSPRRGRAYEQYFGPGTRLTVT.